This T cell receptor beta chain is drawn from a study of cytomegalovirus exposure and HLA in healthy donors. Study as a whole: Approximately 180 million T cells yielded some 100 million unique TCR beta sequences, as an earlier analysis found.

Germline CDR1 reads SQVTM; CDR2 reads ANQGSEA. Trimming cost V 4 bases and J 6 bases; bases outside gene matches: 19. The CDR3 is 18 amino acids. Primers: 60 Vbeta forward and 13 Jbeta reverse. Assay used: immunoSEQ multiplex PCR; TCRdb lists only in-frame clones, some missing. This table has some 160,000 clones, roughly 80% appearing once. Whole-study findings and limits: As immune exposure information, only CMV serostatus was available. Data from an earlier analysis indicated that most TCR beta V segments were productive either about 90% or about 30% of the time.

To note about this clone: The antigen is undetermined.

The sequence derives from a man in his fifties or sixties in good health and CMV-seropositive. The J gene is TRBJ1-1, the V gene TRBV29-1, with 11 bases aligning to TRBD1. Sequenced material: PBMCs. The CDR3 nucleotides read TGCAGCGTTGTTGGACAGGGGGCGCGTCGTGGAGGATACGCTGAAGCTTTCTTT. This codes for CSVVGQGARRGGYAEAFF.